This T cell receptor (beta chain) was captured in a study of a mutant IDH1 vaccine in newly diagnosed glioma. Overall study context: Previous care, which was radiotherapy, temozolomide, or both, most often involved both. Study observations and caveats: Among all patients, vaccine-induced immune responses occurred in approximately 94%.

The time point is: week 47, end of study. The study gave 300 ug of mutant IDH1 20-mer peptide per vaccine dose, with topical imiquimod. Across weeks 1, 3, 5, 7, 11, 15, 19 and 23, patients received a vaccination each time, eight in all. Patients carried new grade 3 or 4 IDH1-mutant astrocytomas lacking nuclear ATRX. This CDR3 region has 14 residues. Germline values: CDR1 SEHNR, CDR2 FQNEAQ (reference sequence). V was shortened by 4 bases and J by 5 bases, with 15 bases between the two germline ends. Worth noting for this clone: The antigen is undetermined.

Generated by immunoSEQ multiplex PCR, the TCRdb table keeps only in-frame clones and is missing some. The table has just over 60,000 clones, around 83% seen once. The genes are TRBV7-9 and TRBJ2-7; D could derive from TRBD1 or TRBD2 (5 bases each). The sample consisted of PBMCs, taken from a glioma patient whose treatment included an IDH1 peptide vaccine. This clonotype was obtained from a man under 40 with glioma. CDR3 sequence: CASSSMDGADEQYF. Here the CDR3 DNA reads TGTGCCAGCAGCTCAATGGACGGGGCCGACGAGCAGTACTTC.